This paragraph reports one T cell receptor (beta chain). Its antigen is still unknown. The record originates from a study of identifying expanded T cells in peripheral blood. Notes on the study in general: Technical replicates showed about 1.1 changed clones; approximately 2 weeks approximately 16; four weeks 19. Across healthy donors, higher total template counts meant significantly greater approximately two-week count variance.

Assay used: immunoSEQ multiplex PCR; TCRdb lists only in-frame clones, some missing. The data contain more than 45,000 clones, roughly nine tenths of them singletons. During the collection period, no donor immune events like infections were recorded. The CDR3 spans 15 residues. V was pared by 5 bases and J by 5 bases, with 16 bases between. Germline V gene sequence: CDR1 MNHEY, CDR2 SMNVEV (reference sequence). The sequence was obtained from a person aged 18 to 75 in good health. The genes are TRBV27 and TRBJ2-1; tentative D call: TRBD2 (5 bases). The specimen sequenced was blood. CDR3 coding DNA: TGTGCCAGCAGTCCCCGATTTCTCGGGGACAATGAGCAGTTCTTC. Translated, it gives CASSPRFLGDNEQFF.